This TCR beta chain was documented in a study of blood T cell repertoires in COVID-19. For the study at large: Acute and convalescent COVID-19 samples came from the United States, Italy and Spain. The analysed material was cDNA or gDNA that came from T cells, B-cell-depleted T cells, or PBMCs.

Trimming removed 1 base at V and 0 bases at J, with 14 bases between. This CDR3 has 17 residues. Germline V lookup: CDR1 SGHNT, CDR2 YYREEE (reference sequence). The assay was immunoSEQ multiplex PCR, and TCRdb's table has in-frame clones only and misses some. This sample carries some 130,000 clones, about 90% of them seen once, and the ten largest clones take around 17%. V usage is TRBV5-4 and J usage is TRBJ2-1; D perhaps matches TRBD1 (7 bases). The sequence was obtained from a woman aged 45 to 65 who had recovered from COVID-19. What was sequenced was peripheral blood. The CDR3 loop is CASSLWAGQLSYNEQFF. The CDR3 nucleotides read TGTGCCAGCAGCTTGTGGGCGGGACAGCTCTCCTACAATGAGCAGTTCTTC.